This T cell receptor (beta chain) derives from a study of cytomegalovirus exposure and HLA in healthy donors. Study observations and caveats: It was taken for granted in presence/absence analyses that sequencing depth across donors was roughly uniform.

V was pared by 6 bases and J by 4 bases, with 5 bases of the junction left unmatched. CDR3 length: 13 residues. Per the germline V gene, CDR1 is MNHEY and CDR2 is SVGAGI. PCR was performed using 60 Vbeta and 13 Jbeta primers. The assay was immunoSEQ multiplex PCR, and TCRdb's table has in-frame clones only and misses some. The data hold approximately 130,000 clones, with 75% to 85% observed a single time. In the case of this clone: Its target is not known.

Sequenced input: PBMCs. The receptor was isolated from a woman aged 40 to 50 in good health and CMV-seronegative. This sequence joins TRBV6-5 and TRBJ1-1; 7 nucleotides align to TRBD1. The chain's CDR3 is CASRLTGTTEAFF. The CDR3 coding sequence is TGTGCCAGCAGACTGACAGGGACCACTGAAGCTTTCTTT.